This T cell receptor (beta chain) is from a study of identical twins. Comment on this clonotype: Antigen unknown.

Healthy Caucasian donors formed the entire cohort. The study, taken as a whole, reports: Donors were not followed over many years; analysis was cross-sectional. Analyses of zero insertions could, in part, be confounded by invariant MAIT and iNKT cells. Twin-shared out-of-frame alpha sequences showed excess low generation probability.

Trimming stripped 0 bases from V and 6 bases from J, with 13 bases between. The CDR3 runs 15 residues. Per the germline V gene, CDR1 is SGHRS and CDR2 is YFSETQ. TCRdb reprocessed the 5' RACE reads with MiXCR, giving one entry per CDR3 protein. The top ten hold around 0.98% of the sample, which has 400,000 to 500,000 distinct CDR3 sequences, about 13% seen once. The same sample was also used in a study of yellow fever vaccine responses in identical twins.

This TCR was recovered from a woman younger than 30 in good health. The sample was CD4+ T cells sorted from blood. The J gene is TRBJ2-1, the V gene TRBV5-1; D assignment may be TRBD1 or TRBD2 (5 bases each). CDR3 in amino acids: CASSLETGAGNEQFF. The DNA of the CDR3 is TGCGCCAGCAGCTTGGAAACAGGCGCGGGCAATGAGCAGTTCTTC.